The sequence of this T cell receptor beta chain was determined in a study of identical twins. Findings and limits, study-wide: Insertions were reduced in abundant cord blood beta clonotypes but not in memory repertoires. Not following the same donors, the study drew its conclusions from cross-sectional statistical analysis.

Germline V CDR1 and CDR2: SGHTA, FQGNSA. CDR3 length: 14 amino acids. V shed 5 bases and J 7 bases; nucleotides not matched to a gene: 6. Template switching created a universal primer site, and the cDNA included unique molecular identifiers. TCRdb processed the 5' RACE reads anew with MiXCR; each CDR3 protein has one entry. This sample carries hundreds of thousands of distinct CDR3 sequences, around 10% of them seen once, and the ten largest clones take 5.1%. This clonotype was counted between two and nine times. Its antigen is currently unknown. All of the donors were Caucasians in good health. This receptor was obtained from a woman in her late teens or twenties in good health. The V gene is TRBV7-2, the J gene TRBJ2-1; 9 bases align to TRBD1. The source material was memory (CD45RO+) T cells sorted from blood. CDR3 bases: TGTGCCAGCAGCACCACAGGGGGCAGGAATGAGCAGTTCTTC. It translates to CASSTTGGRNEQFF.